This entry features one T cell receptor beta chain sequence. Assay used: immunoSEQ multiplex PCR; TCRdb lists only in-frame clones, some missing. The sample has about 77,000 clones, 85% seen once. This sample was taken from a study of OX40 agonist ivuxolimab in advanced cancers. In germline, CDR1 is SGHVS, CDR2 FNYEAQ. The CDR3 loop spans 13 amino acids. V lost 2 bases and J 2 bases, leaving 6 bases between the germline ends. The sequence derives from an adult with an advanced solid tumor such as melanoma, head and neck, liver or kidney cancer. The V and J genes are TRBV7-6 and TRBJ2-5; perhaps TRBD1 as D (5 bases). The material sequenced was CD4+ or CD8+ T cells sorted from blood, taken in a trial of the OX40 agonist ivuxolimab. DNA for the CDR3: TGTGCCAGCAGCTTATACAGGCAAGAGACCCAGTACTTC. Translation gives CASSLYRQETQYF. Combining the CDR3 with reference TRBV7-6 and TRBJ2-5 gives the whole variable domain GAGVSQSPRYKVTKRGQDVALRCDPISGHVSLYWYRQALGQGPEFLTYFNYEAQQDKSGLPNDRFSAERPEGSISTLTIQRTEQRDSAMYRCASSLYRQETQYFGPGTRLLVL.